A selection of T cell receptor beta chains follows, all from one sample in a study of cytomegalovirus exposure and HLA in healthy donors. TCRdb's copy holds only in-frame clones and misses some; the assay was immunoSEQ multiplex PCR. The data show over 100,000 clones, around 8.5% seen once. The sequenced material came from PBMCs. Every receptor here comes from a middle-aged man in good health and CMV-seronegative. The CDR3 runs from the conserved cysteine through the conserved F or W. The order of the fields is V gene, clone size, J gene, D gene, CDR3 DNA, CDR3 protein. D genes are given only for firm matches. The size of a clone is reported for some rows only, either as once, few or many, or as a class for expanded clones.

v_gene: TRBV6-5
abundance: few
j_gene: TRBJ1-2
d_gene: TRBD1
CDR3nt: TGTGCCAGCAGTTCCGAAAGCTGGACAGGGGTCGGGGGCTACACCTTC
CDR3aa: CASSSESWTGVGGYTF

v_gene: TRBV19
abundance: few
j_gene: TRBJ1-2
d_gene: NA
CDR3nt: TGTGCCAGTAGTAGAGTACAGGGCAACTATGGCTACACCTTC
CDR3aa: CASSRVQGNYGYTF

v_gene: TRBV5-1
abundance: few
j_gene: TRBJ1-1
d_gene: TRBD1
CDR3nt: TGCGCCAGCAGCCCCGGCGGGACAGGAGGGACTGAAGCTTTCTTT
CDR3aa: CASSPGGTGGTEAFF

v_gene: TRBV29-1
abundance: few
j_gene: TRBJ2-7
d_gene: NA
CDR3nt: TGCGAAGGGAACAGGGAAATTAGAGGGTCCTACGAGCAGTACTTC
CDR3aa: CEGNREIRGSYEQYF

v_gene: TRBV9
abundance: NA
j_gene: TRBJ1-6
d_gene: NA
CDR3nt: TGTGCCAGCAGCTTACAGGGCGCAAACTCACCCCTCCACTTT
CDR3aa: CASSLQGANSPLHF

v_gene: TRBV11-3
abundance: few
j_gene: TRBJ2-2
d_gene: TRBD1
CDR3nt: TGTGCCAGCCGACAGGGGTCTAACACCGGGGAGCTGTTTTTT
CDR3aa: CASRQGSNTGELFF

v_gene: TRBV5-1
abundance: NA
j_gene: TRBJ2-5
d_gene: TRBD2
CDR3nt: TGCGCCAGCAGCGCCCCGACTAGCGGGGGGTCACAAGAGACCCAGTACTTC
CDR3aa: CASSAPTSGGSQETQYF

v_gene: TRBV6-1
abundance: NA
j_gene: TRBJ2-7
d_gene: TRBD2
CDR3nt: TGTGCCACCCGGACTAGCGGAACCTACGAGCAGTACTTC
CDR3aa: CATRTSGTYEQYF

v_gene: TRBV6-5
abundance: NA
j_gene: TRBJ1-2
d_gene: NA
CDR3nt: TGTGCCAGCAGTTACTCGAGGGCTAACTATGGCTACACCTTC
CDR3aa: CASSYSRANYGYTF

v_gene: TRBV6-5
abundance: few
j_gene: TRBJ1-1
d_gene: NA
CDR3nt: TGTGCCAGCAGACCCCGGGAAAGCTACACTGAAGCTTTCTTT
CDR3aa: CASRPRESYTEAFF

v_gene: TRBV5-8
abundance: NA
j_gene: TRBJ2-2
d_gene: NA
CDR3nt: TGTGCCAGCAGCTTGGAACGGACCGGGGAGCTGTTTTTT
CDR3aa: CASSLERTGELFF

v_gene: TRBV4-1
abundance: NA
j_gene: TRBJ1-1
d_gene: NA
CDR3nt: TGCGCCAGCAGCCAAGTGGCCGGGTCGAACACTGAAGCTTTCTTT
CDR3aa: CASSQVAGSNTEAFF

v_gene: TRBV6-5
abundance: NA
j_gene: TRBJ2-7
d_gene: NA
CDR3nt: TGTGCCAGCAGAGCTAGGAGAAACGAGCAGTACTTC
CDR3aa: CASRARRNEQYF

v_gene: TRBV7-2
abundance: few
j_gene: TRBJ1-2
d_gene: NA
CDR3nt: TGTGCCAGCAGCTTGAACAGGGCTGGCTACACCTTC
CDR3aa: CASSLNRAGYTF

v_gene: TRBV29-1
abundance: few
j_gene: TRBJ2-5
d_gene: NA
CDR3nt: TGCAGCTCTGATCCCGGGGAGACCCAGTACTTC
CDR3aa: CSSDPGETQYF

v_gene: TRBV9
abundance: NA
j_gene: TRBJ1-2
d_gene: TRBD1
CDR3nt: TGTGCCAGCAGCGTTGGGGACAGCAAAGGGTATGGCTACACCTTC
CDR3aa: CASSVGDSKGYGYTF

v_gene: TRBV6-1
abundance: NA
j_gene: TRBJ2-7
d_gene: TRBD1
CDR3nt: TGTGCCAGCAGTGCTGGACAGGGGGCTCCCTACGAGCAGTACTTC
CDR3aa: CASSAGQGAPYEQYF

v_gene: TRBV28
abundance: few
j_gene: TRBJ1-1
d_gene: NA
CDR3nt: TGTGCCAGCAGTGGACAGATGAACACTGAAGCTTTCTTT
CDR3aa: CASSGQMNTEAFF

v_gene: TRBV30
abundance: NA
j_gene: TRBJ2-1
d_gene: NA
CDR3nt: TGTGCCTGGTCGGCGGAATCCTACAATGAGCAGTTCTTC
CDR3aa: CAWSAESYNEQFF

v_gene: TRBV4-3
abundance: NA
j_gene: TRBJ2-7
d_gene: TRBD1
CDR3nt: TGCGCCAGCAGCCAAGGGGGGACAGCCTCCTACGAGCAGTACTTC
CDR3aa: CASSQGGTASYEQYF

v_gene: TRBV18
abundance: few
j_gene: TRBJ1-1
d_gene: NA
CDR3nt: TGTGCCAGCTCAACTGAGATGAACACTGAAGCTTTCTTT
CDR3aa: CASSTEMNTEAFF

v_gene: TRBV6-5
abundance: many
j_gene: TRBJ1-1
d_gene: NA
CDR3nt: TGTGCCAGCAGTTGGGGGCGAACTGAAGCTTTCTTT
CDR3aa: CASSWGRTEAFF

v_gene: TRBV4-1
abundance: few
j_gene: TRBJ2-7
d_gene: NA
CDR3nt: TGCGCCAGCAGCCTGTCCGGGACAACCTACGAGCAGTACTTC
CDR3aa: CASSLSGTTYEQYF

v_gene: TRBV23-1
abundance: NA
j_gene: TRBJ1-5
d_gene: TRBD1
CDR3nt: TGCGCCAGCACTTCCGGGACAGATCAGCCCCAGCATTTT
CDR3aa: CASTSGTDQPQHF

v_gene: TRBV30
abundance: NA
j_gene: TRBJ1-2
d_gene: NA
CDR3nt: TGTGCCTGGAGTCCTGACACCTATGGCTACACCTTC
CDR3aa: CAWSPDTYGYTF

v_gene: TRBV4-1
abundance: few
j_gene: TRBJ1-2
d_gene: NA
CDR3nt: TGCGCCAGCAGCCCGGTCGACAGGCGATACTATGGCTACACCTTC
CDR3aa: CASSPVDRRYYGYTF

v_gene: TRBV5-4
abundance: few
j_gene: TRBJ2-1
d_gene: TRBD1
CDR3nt: TGTGCCAGCAGCTCAAGGACAGGGATCAATGAGCAGTTCTTC
CDR3aa: CASSSRTGINEQFF

v_gene: TRBV4-2
abundance: NA
j_gene: TRBJ2-3
d_gene: TRBD2
CDR3nt: TGTGCCAGCGGCCAGGGAGCGGGGGGGCAGTATTTT
CDR3aa: CASGQGAGGQYF

v_gene: TRBV4-1
abundance: few
j_gene: TRBJ1-2
d_gene: NA
CDR3nt: TGCGCCAGCAGCCCATGGCCAGGGGAGGGCTATGGCTACACCTTC
CDR3aa: CASSPWPGEGYGYTF

v_gene: TRBV4-3
abundance: NA
j_gene: TRBJ2-5
d_gene: TRBD2
CDR3nt: TGCGCCAGCAGCCAAGTAGTCGCGGGGGGAGAGACCCAGTACTTC
CDR3aa: CASSQVVAGGETQYF

v_gene: TRBV30
abundance: NA
j_gene: TRBJ2-7
d_gene: TRBD1
CDR3nt: TGTGCCTGGCGGACAGGGAGCTCCTACGAGCAGTACTTC
CDR3aa: CAWRTGSSYEQYF

v_gene: TRBV11-2
abundance: few
j_gene: TRBJ1-5
d_gene: NA
CDR3nt: TGTGCCAGCAGCCGACAGCACAATCAGCCCCAGCATTTT
CDR3aa: CASSRQHNQPQHF

v_gene: TRBV6-1
abundance: few
j_gene: TRBJ1-1
d_gene: TRBD1
CDR3nt: TGTGCCAGCACGAGGGCAGGGGGCACTGAAGCTTTCTTT
CDR3aa: CASTRAGGTEAFF

v_gene: TRBV18
abundance: few
j_gene: TRBJ2-1
d_gene: TRBD2
CDR3nt: TGTGCCAGCTCACCCCTCCCGGGGAGGGGCACCCATGAGCAGTTCTTC
CDR3aa: CASSPLPGRGTHEQFF

v_gene: TRBV30
abundance: NA
j_gene: TRBJ1-2
d_gene: TRBD1
CDR3nt: TGTGCCTGGAGTGTGGACAGGGGGCCCTATGGCTACACCTTC
CDR3aa: CAWSVDRGPYGYTF

v_gene: TRBV9
abundance: few
j_gene: TRBJ2-5
d_gene: TRBD2
CDR3nt: TGTGCCAGCAGCGTAGGGGGGGGAGTGGGAGAGACCCAGTACTTC
CDR3aa: CASSVGGGVGETQYF

v_gene: TRBV11-2
abundance: NA
j_gene: TRBJ1-5
d_gene: NA
CDR3nt: TGTGCCAGCAGCGCCAGGGGTCCCAATCAGCCCCAGCATTTT
CDR3aa: CASSARGPNQPQHF

v_gene: TRBV7-9
abundance: NA
j_gene: TRBJ1-2
d_gene: TRBD1
CDR3nt: TGTGCCAGCAGCTCGACAGGGCCCTATGGCTACACCTTC
CDR3aa: CASSSTGPYGYTF

v_gene: TRBV29-1
abundance: few
j_gene: TRBJ2-7
d_gene: NA
CDR3nt: TGCAGCGTTGAAGACAGTCTTCACCACGACGAGCAGTACTTC
CDR3aa: CSVEDSLHHDEQYF

v_gene: TRBV5-4
abundance: NA
j_gene: TRBJ2-2
d_gene: NA
CDR3nt: TGTGCCAGCAGCTTGAACAGGGCGAACACCGGGGAGCTGTTTTTT
CDR3aa: CASSLNRANTGELFF

v_gene: TRBV19
abundance: few
j_gene: TRBJ1-1
d_gene: NA
CDR3nt: TGTGCCAGTAGGAACAGGCAGAACACTGAAGCTTTCTTT
CDR3aa: CASRNRQNTEAFF

v_gene: TRBV28
abundance: NA
j_gene: TRBJ2-1
d_gene: TRBD1
CDR3nt: TGTGCCAGCAGTCCCCATATGGGGACAGGGGGGAATGAGCAGTTCTTC
CDR3aa: CASSPHMGTGGNEQFF

v_gene: TRBV5-4
abundance: few
j_gene: TRBJ2-5
d_gene: TRBD1
CDR3nt: TGTGCCAGCAGCTCACTTCAGGGGGACGAGACCCAGTACTTC
CDR3aa: CASSSLQGDETQYF

v_gene: TRBV27
abundance: NA
j_gene: TRBJ2-3
d_gene: TRBD2
CDR3nt: TGTGCCAGCAGGCCGCGGGGGGGCAAAGATACGCAGTATTTT
CDR3aa: CASRPRGGKDTQYF

v_gene: TRBV29-1
abundance: few
j_gene: TRBJ2-1
d_gene: NA
CDR3nt: TGCAGCGGGGCCTTGAGCTCCTACAATGAGCAGTTCTTC
CDR3aa: CSGALSSYNEQFF

v_gene: TRBV7-6
abundance: NA
j_gene: TRBJ1-5
d_gene: TRBD1
CDR3nt: TGTGCCAGCAGCCCGGACAGGCGCGAATATAGCAATCAGCCCCAGCATTTT
CDR3aa: CASSPDRREYSNQPQHF

v_gene: TRBV4-1
abundance: few
j_gene: TRBJ1-5
d_gene: NA
CDR3nt: TGCGCCAGCAGCCAGACCCACGGACAATACAATCAGCCCCAGCATTTT
CDR3aa: CASSQTHGQYNQPQHF

v_gene: TRBV27
abundance: NA
j_gene: TRBJ1-4
d_gene: TRBD1
CDR3nt: TGTGCCAGCGGGAGAACAGGGGTGGACGAAAAACTGTTTTTT
CDR3aa: CASGRTGVDEKLFF

v_gene: TRBV4-1
abundance: few
j_gene: TRBJ2-5
d_gene: TRBD2
CDR3nt: TGCGCCAGCAGGGGACTAGCAGGGGTGGAGACCCAGTACTTC
CDR3aa: CASRGLAGVETQYF

v_gene: TRBV2
abundance: few
j_gene: TRBJ1-1
d_gene: TRBD1
CDR3nt: TGTGCCAGCAGAGGGACAGGGGGCGCGAAAGCTTTCTTT
CDR3aa: CASRGTGGAKAFF

v_gene: TRBV9
abundance: NA
j_gene: TRBJ1-6
d_gene: NA
CDR3nt: TGTGCCAGCAGCGTAGGGCCCCGAGGCTATAATTCACCCCTCCACTTT
CDR3aa: CASSVGPRGYNSPLHF

v_gene: TRBV19
abundance: NA
j_gene: TRBJ1-4
d_gene: NA
CDR3nt: TGTGCCAGTAGTCCGAGAGGGGAGGGTGAAAAACTGTTTTTT
CDR3aa: CASSPRGEGEKLFF

v_gene: TRBV7-2
abundance: few
j_gene: TRBJ2-7
d_gene: TRBD2
CDR3nt: TGTGCCAGCAGCTTGAGCGGGGGGGCCTACGAGCAGTACTTC
CDR3aa: CASSLSGGAYEQYF

v_gene: TRBV7-9
abundance: NA
j_gene: TRBJ2-2
d_gene: TRBD1
CDR3nt: TGTGCCAGCAGCTTCCGACAGGGGGCCCGGGAGCTGTTTTTT
CDR3aa: CASSFRQGARELFF